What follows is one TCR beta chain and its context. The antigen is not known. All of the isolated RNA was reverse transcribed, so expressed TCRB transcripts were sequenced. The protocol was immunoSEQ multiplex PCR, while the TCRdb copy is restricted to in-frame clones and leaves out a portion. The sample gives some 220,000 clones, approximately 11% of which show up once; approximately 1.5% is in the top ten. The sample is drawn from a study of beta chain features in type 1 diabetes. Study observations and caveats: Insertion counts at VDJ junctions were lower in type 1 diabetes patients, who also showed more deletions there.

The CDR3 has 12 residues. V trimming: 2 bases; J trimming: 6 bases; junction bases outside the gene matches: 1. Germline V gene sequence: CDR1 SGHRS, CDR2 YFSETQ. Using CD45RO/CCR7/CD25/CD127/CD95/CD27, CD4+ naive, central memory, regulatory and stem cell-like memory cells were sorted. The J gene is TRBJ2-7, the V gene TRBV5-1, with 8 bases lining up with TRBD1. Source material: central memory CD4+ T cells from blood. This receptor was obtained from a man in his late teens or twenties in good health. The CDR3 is CASSLQGVEQYF. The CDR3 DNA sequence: TGCGCCAGCAGCTTACAGGGGGTCGAGCAGTACTTC.